A single sample is the source of the 21 T cell receptor beta chains below, sequenced in a study of blood T cell repertoires in COVID-19. Clones were sequenced by immunoSEQ multiplex PCR, and TCRdb holds only the in-frame ones, with some missing. This table holds roughly 220,000 clones, over 80% found once. The sample comprised PBMCs or T cells enriched from blood (not recorded which). The receptors were gathered from a woman aged 40 to 50 who had recovered from COVID-19.

This clone was seen only once. The CDR3 sequence: CASSERRSAGELFF. CDR3 DNA sequence: TGTGCCAGCAGTGAGAGGAGGTCGGCCGGGGAGCTGTTTTTT. The chain is built from TRBV9 and TRBJ2-2; D is perhaps TRBD2 (5 bases). Deletions cut 5 bases from V and 6 bases from J, with 14 bases between. The V gene's germline CDR1 is SGDLS and CDR2 YYNGEE. This CDR3 is built from 14 residues.

V gene TRBV19 combines with J gene TRBJ1-5; D is perhaps TRBD1 (5 bases). The CDR3 contains 15 residues. Trimming took off 9 bases at V and 0 bases at J, with 15 bases between the two ends. Germline-derived CDR1 and CDR2 are LNHDA and SQIVND (reference sequence). This CDR3 reads CASLGGEYSNQPQHF. The CDR3 DNA is TGTGCCAGCCTGGGGGGGGAGTATAGCAATCAGCCCCAGCATTTT.

The chain links TRBV6-1 to TRBJ1-5; 7 nucleotides align to TRBD1. The V segment lost 3 bases and the J segment 7 bases; nucleotides outside the gene matches: 9. The CDR3 has 15 residues. Germline lookup yields CDR1 MNHNS and CDR2 SASEGT. The DNA for the CDR3 is TGTGCCAGCAGTGAGCCCCGACAGGGTGTACAGCCCCAGCATTTT. It encodes CASSEPRQGVQPQHF.

This chain connects TRBV21-1 to TRBJ1-5; TRBD1 reflects the table's D call only, with no check against the DNA. TRBV21-1 is labeled a pseudogene. CDR3 length: 15 residues. The CDR3 sequence is CASSTGQGAGQPQHF. CDR3 sequence (DNA): TGTGCCAGCAGCACCGGGCAGGGGGCGGGTCAGCCCCAGCATTTT.

This rearrangement joins TRBV28 to TRBJ1-3; TRBD1 matches at 9 bases. Germline V gives CDR1 MDHEN, CDR2 SYDVKM. The V segment lost 7 bases and the J segment 4 bases; nucleotides outside the gene matches: 5. This CDR3 has 14 amino acids. Here the CDR3 reads CASNEGTGGNTIYF. CDR3 DNA: TGTGCCAGCAACGAAGGGACAGGGGGAAACACCATATATTTT.

J is TRBJ1-5 and V is TRBV7-8; TRBD1 agrees at 7 bases. J lost 7 bases, V lost 5 bases, and 5 bases had no gene match. This CDR3 spans 13 amino acids. The germline gives CDR1 SGHVS, CDR2 FQNEAQ. The CDR3 DNA sequence: TGTGCCAGCAGCGGAGACAGGGACCAGCCCCAGCATTTT. Translated: CASSGDRDQPQHF.

V gene TRBV30 combines with J gene TRBJ1-2; possibly TRBD1 for D (5 bases). The CDR3 spans 14 residues. Germline V CDR1 and CDR2: GTSNPN, SVGIG (reference sequence). Trimming took 3 bases from V and 7 from J, leaving 18 bases between them. In DNA form, the CDR3 reads TGTGCCTGGAGCGCAACCAGGGATTCAAGTGGCTACACCTTC. Protein sequence: CAWSATRDSSGYTF.

This chain uses TRBV12-3 or TRBV12-4 with TRBJ1-1; no reliable D call. The CDR3 runs 11 residues. V lost 4 bases to trimming and J lost 6 bases, with 6 bases between them. The DNA for the CDR3 is TGTGCCAGCAGTTCGTCCCCTGAAGCTTTCTTT. This codes for CASSSSPEAFF.

The CDR3 sequence is CASSPTSGHLNTEAFF. The CDR3, as DNA: TGCGCCAGCAGCCCTACGTCAGGGCACCTGAACACTGAAGCTTTCTTT. The chain couples TRBV4-1 to TRBJ1-1, with D possibly TRBD1 on 5 matching bases. V shed 4 bases and J shed 0 bases, with 15 bases lying between them. This CDR3 is 16 amino acids long. Germline CDR1 reads MGHRA; CDR2 reads YSYEKL.

J is TRBJ1-1 and V is TRBV19; D is unresolved. The CDR3 runs to 16 residues. V dropped 3 bases and J dropped 3 bases, with 17 bases sitting between them. Germline V CDR1 and CDR2: LNHDA, SQIVND (reference sequence). The CDR3 spells CASSIGEFWSHTEAFF. DNA of the CDR3: TGTGCCAGTAGTATCGGGGAGTTCTGGTCTCACACTGAAGCTTTCTTT. Variable domain in full (rest from reference TRBV19 and TRBJ1-1): DGGITQSPKYLFRKEGQNVTLSCEQNLNHDAMYWYRQDPGQGLRLIYYSQIVNDFQKGDIAEGYSVSREKKESFPLTVTSAQKNPTAFYLCASSIGEFWSHTEAFFGQGTRLTVV.

This clone has only one observation. This rearrangement joins TRBV6-5 to TRBJ2-1; 10 bases are a match to TRBD2. The CDR3 is 15 amino acids. The V gene's germline CDR1 is MNHEY and CDR2 SVGAGI. The junction had 6 bases not matched to a gene; V was cut back by 5 bases and J by 5 bases. The CDR3 loop is CASSRSGRADNEQFF. The CDR3 DNA reads as TGTGCCAGCAGTCGCAGCGGGAGGGCCGACAATGAGCAGTTCTTC.

The chain links TRBV6-2 or TRBV6-3 to TRBJ2-7, with 8 bases identical to TRBD2. The V segment lost 2 bases and the J segment 5 bases; nucleotides outside the gene matches: 5. The CDR3 spans 14 residues. CDR1 is MNHEY and CDR2 is SVGEGT in the germline V gene. The CDR3 coding sequence is TGTGCCAGCAGTTACGCTAGCGGGTCCCACGAGCAGTACTTC. Encoded protein: CASSYASGSHEQYF.

The rearrangement links TRBV2 to TRBJ1-4, with TRBD1 identical over 7 bases. The CDR3 consists of 14 residues. V lost 4 bases to trimming and J lost 8 bases; unmatched junction nucleotides: 7. Per the germline V gene, CDR1 is SNHLY and CDR2 is FYNNEI. DNA of the CDR3: TGTGCCAGCAGTGTATTACAGGGGTACGAAAAACTGTTTTTT. This gives the protein CASSVLQGYEKLFF.

The chain is built from TRBV28 and TRBJ1-5; possible D gene TRBD1, 6 bases. Per the germline V gene, CDR1 is MDHEN and CDR2 is SYDVKM. CDR3 length: 14 residues. Deletions cut 11 bases from V and 2 bases from J, with 16 bases between. The CDR3 loop reads CAETGSLGNQPQHF. Written as DNA, the CDR3 is TGTGCCGAAACAGGGAGTCTGGGCAATCAGCCCCAGCATTTT.

V usage is TRBV12-5 and J usage is TRBJ1-5; TRBD1 might be the D (6 bases). This CDR3 contains 20 residues. Trimming pared 0 bases from V and 0 bases from J, leaving 21 bases between. Per the germline V gene, CDR1 is LGHNT and CDR2 is FRNRAP. The CDR3, as DNA: TGTGCTAGTGGTTTGGTAATAGGGGGACATATAAAAGTTAGCAATCAGCCCCAGCATTTT. Protein product: CASGLVIGGHIKVSNQPQHF.

This chain joins TRBV27 and TRBJ1-1, with 9 bases matching TRBD1. The germline CDR1 and CDR2 sequences are MNHEY and SMNVEV (reference sequence). The V and J ends lost 3 bases and 3 bases, in that order; junction bases with no gene match: 2. This CDR3 spans 14 amino acids. CDR3 sequence (DNA): TGTGCCAGCAGTTTTAGACAGGGGGACACTGAAGCTTTCTTT. Its translation is CASSFRQGDTEAFF.

The V gene is TRBV2, the J gene TRBJ1-5, with 9 bases fitting TRBD1. CDR3 size: 12 residues. The V and J ends lost 4 bases and 15 bases, in that order; junction bases with no gene match: 7. Germline V gene data show CDR1 as SNHLY and CDR2 as FYNNEI. The DNA of the CDR3 is TGTGCCAGCAGTGCACAGGGGGCGGGTCGGCATTTT. Its protein product is CASSAQGAGRHF.

The chain employs TRBV19 and TRBJ1-5; D is perhaps TRBD1 (5 bases). V was shortened by 1 base and J by 3 bases, with 10 bases between the two germline ends. CDR3 size: 15 residues. Germline V lookup: CDR1 LNHDA, CDR2 SQIVND (reference sequence). This CDR3 is CASSIGQTNNQPQHF. The CDR3 coding sequence is TGTGCCAGTAGTATAGGACAGACCAACAATCAGCCCCAGCATTTT.

The rearrangement joins TRBV6-5 to TRBJ1-3; no reliable D call. CDR1 and CDR2 from the germline V gene are MNHEY and SVGAGI. Trimming took off 0 bases at V and 4 bases at J, with 4 bases between the two ends. The CDR3 runs to 13 residues. The CDR3 sequence: CASSYSRGNTIYF. CDR3 DNA: TGTGCCAGCAGTTACTCCAGGGGAAACACCATATATTTT.

This clone was seen once. Here the CDR3 DNA reads TGTGCCAGCTCACCACGAGGACAGTACACCATATATTTT. Protein sequence: CASSPRGQYTIYF. The V gene is TRBV18, the J gene TRBJ1-3, with D possibly being TRBD1 (6 bases). Trimming shortened V by 1 base and J by 8 bases, and 9 bases separated the two germline ends. The CDR3 runs to 13 residues. Per germline, CDR1 KGHSH and CDR2 LQKENI. The variable domain in full, completed from reference TRBV18 and TRBJ1-3, reads NAGVMQNPRHLVRRRGQEARLRCSPMKGHSHVYWYRQLPEEGLKFMVYLQKENIIDESGMPKERFSAEFPKEGPSILRIQQVVRGDSAAYFCASSPRGQYTIYFGEGSWLTVV.

V usage is TRBV19 and J usage is TRBJ1-6; maybe TRBD1 (6 bases). V was cut by 5 bases and J by 7 bases, with 15 bases left in between. The germline V gene encodes CDR1 LNHDA and CDR2 SQIVND (reference sequence). This CDR3 spans 15 amino acids. CDR3 in amino acids: CASSAPGHQNSPLHF. The CDR3 coding sequence is TGTGCCAGTAGTGCCCCGGGACACCAAAATTCACCCCTCCACTTT.